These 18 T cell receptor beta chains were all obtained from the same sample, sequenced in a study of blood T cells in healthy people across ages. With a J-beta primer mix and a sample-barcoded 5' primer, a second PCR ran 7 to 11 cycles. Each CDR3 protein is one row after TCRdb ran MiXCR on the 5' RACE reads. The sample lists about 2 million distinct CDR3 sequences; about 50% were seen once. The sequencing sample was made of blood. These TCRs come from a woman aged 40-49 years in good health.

The CDR3 loop is CASSLDLEGYTF. The CDR3 region has the DNA TGCGCCAGCAGCTTGGATCTTGAAGGCTACACCTTC. V is TRBV5-1 and J is TRBJ1-2; the D is unclear. V was cut by 0 bases and J by 8 bases, with 8 bases left in between. The CDR3 extends over 12 amino acids. Germline V gives CDR1 SGHRS, CDR2 YFSETQ.

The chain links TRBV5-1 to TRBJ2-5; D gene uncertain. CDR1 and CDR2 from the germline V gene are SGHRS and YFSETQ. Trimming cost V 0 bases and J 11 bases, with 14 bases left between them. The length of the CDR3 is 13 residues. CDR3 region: CASSLARINEQYF. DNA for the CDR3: TGCGCCAGCAGCTTGGCGCGAATCAATGAGCAGTACTTC. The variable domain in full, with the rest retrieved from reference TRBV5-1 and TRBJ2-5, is KAGVTQTPRYLIKTRGQQVTLSCSPISGHRSVSWYQQTPGQGLQFLFEYFSETQRNKGNFPGRFSGRQFSNSRSEMNVSTLELGDSALYLCASSLARINEQYFGPGTRLLVL.

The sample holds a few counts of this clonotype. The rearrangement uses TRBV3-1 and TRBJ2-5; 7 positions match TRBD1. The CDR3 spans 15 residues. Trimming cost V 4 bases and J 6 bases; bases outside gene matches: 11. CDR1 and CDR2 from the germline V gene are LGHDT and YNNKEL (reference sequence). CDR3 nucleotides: TGTGCCAGCAGCCCCGCGGACCTGGACAGGAAGACCCAGTACTTC. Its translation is CASSPADLDRKTQYF.

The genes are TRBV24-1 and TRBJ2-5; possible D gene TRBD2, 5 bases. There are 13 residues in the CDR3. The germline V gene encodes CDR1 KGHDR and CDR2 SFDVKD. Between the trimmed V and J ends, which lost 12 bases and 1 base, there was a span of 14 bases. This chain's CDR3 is CASQRAIQETQYF. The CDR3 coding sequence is TGTGCCTCGCAGAGGGCCATCCAAGAGACCCAGTACTTC.

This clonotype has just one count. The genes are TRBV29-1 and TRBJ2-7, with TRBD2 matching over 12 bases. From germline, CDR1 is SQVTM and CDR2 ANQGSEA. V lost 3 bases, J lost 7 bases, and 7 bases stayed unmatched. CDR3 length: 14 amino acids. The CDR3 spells CSVEGLAGGYEQYF. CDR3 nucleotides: TGCAGCGTTGAGGGGCTAGCGGGGGGGTATGAGCAGTACTTC.

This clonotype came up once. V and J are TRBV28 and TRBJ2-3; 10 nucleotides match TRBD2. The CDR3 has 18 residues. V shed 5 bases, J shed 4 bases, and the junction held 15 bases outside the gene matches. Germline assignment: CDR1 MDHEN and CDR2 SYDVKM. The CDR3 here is CASSTLLAGKPGADTQYF. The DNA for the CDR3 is TGTGCCAGCAGTACACTACTAGCGGGGAAACCCGGGGCAGATACGCAGTATTTT.

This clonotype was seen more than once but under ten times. Here the CDR3 DNA reads TGTGCCAGCAGCTTAAGGGGCCAGCGGGGGGACCGTAAAGAGACCCAGTACTTC. It specifies CASSLRGQRGDRKETQYF. The chain joins TRBV7-2 to TRBJ2-5, with TRBD2 identical over 9 bases. V trimming: 2 bases; J trimming: 3 bases; junction bases outside the gene matches: 13. CDR1 and CDR2 (germline): SGHTA, FQGNSA. The CDR3 is made up of 18 amino acids. Full variable domain (rest looked up from reference TRBV7-2 and TRBJ2-5): GAGVSQSPSNKVTEKGKDVELRCDPISGHTALYWYRQSLGQGLEFLIYFQGNSAPDKSGLPSDRFSAERTGGSVSTLTIQRTQQEDSAVYLCASSLRGQRGDRKETQYFGPGTRLLVL.

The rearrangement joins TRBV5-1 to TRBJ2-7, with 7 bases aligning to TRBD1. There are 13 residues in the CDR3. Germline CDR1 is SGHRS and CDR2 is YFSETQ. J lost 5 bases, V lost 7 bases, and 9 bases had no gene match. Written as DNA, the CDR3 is TGCGCCAGCCAACAGACAGGGACGGACGAGCAGTACTTC. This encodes CASQQTGTDEQYF.

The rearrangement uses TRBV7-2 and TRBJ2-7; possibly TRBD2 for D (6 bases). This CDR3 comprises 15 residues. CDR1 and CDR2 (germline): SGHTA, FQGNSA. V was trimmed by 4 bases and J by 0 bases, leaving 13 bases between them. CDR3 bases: TGTGCCAGCAGCTCAATGGCCGGGAGCTCCTACGAGCAGTACTTC. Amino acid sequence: CASSSMAGSSYEQYF.

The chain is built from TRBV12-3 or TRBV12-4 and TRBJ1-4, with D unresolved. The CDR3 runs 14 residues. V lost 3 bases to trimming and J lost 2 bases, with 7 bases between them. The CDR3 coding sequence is TGTGCCAGCAGTTTCGGGATGACTAATGAAAAACTGTTTTTT. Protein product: CASSFGMTNEKLFF.

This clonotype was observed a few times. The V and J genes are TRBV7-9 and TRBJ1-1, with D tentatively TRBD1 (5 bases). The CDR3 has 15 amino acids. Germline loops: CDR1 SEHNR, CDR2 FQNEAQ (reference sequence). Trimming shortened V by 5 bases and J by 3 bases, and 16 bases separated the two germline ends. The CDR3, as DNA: TGTGCCAGCAGCGGACTAGCGGGGACCGACACTGAAGCTTTCTTT. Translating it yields CASSGLAGTDTEAFF.

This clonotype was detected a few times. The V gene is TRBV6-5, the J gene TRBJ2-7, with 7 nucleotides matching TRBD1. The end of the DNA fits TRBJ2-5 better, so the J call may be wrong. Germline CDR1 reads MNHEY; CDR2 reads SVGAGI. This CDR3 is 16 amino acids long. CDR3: CASSYMGEGGWETQYF. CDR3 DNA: TGTGCCAGCAGTTACATGGGCGAAGGGGGCTGGGAGACCCAGTACTTC.

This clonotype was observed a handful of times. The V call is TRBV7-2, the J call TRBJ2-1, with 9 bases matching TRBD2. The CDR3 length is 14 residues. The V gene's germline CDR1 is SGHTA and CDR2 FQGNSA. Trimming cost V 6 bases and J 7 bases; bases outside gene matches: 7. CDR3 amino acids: CASRKGGGVNEQFF. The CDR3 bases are TGTGCCAGCAGGAAGGGCGGGGGGGTGAATGAGCAGTTCTTC.

In DNA, the CDR3 is TGCGCCAGCAGCTTGCGGACAGGGGATGGCGAGCAGTACTTC. It specifies CASSLRTGDGEQYF. The chain has TRBV5-1 and TRBJ2-4, with 9 nucleotides matching TRBD1. The end of the DNA aligns better with TRBJ2-7, so the J call may be wrong. The CDR3 covers 14 residues. Germline CDR1 is SGHRS and CDR2 is YFSETQ.

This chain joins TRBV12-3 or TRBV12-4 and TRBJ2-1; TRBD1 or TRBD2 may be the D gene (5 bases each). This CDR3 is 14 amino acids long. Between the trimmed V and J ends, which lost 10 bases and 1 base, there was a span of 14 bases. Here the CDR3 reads CATSLGESYNEQFF. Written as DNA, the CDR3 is TGTGCCACCTCGCTGGGGGAGTCCTACAATGAGCAGTTCTTC.

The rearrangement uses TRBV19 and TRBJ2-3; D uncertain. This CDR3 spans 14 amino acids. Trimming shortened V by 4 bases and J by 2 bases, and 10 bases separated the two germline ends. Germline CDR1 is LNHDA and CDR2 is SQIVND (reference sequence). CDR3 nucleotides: TGTGCCAGTAGTAAGGGTTCCGACACAGATACGCAGTATTTT. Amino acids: CASSKGSDTDTQYF.

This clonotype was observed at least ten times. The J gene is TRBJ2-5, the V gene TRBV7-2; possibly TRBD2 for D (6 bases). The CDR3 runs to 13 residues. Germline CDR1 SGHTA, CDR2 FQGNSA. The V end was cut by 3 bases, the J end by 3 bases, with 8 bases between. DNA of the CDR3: TGTGCCAGCAGCTTTGGGGGGAAAGAGACCCAGTACTTC. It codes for CASSFGGKETQYF.

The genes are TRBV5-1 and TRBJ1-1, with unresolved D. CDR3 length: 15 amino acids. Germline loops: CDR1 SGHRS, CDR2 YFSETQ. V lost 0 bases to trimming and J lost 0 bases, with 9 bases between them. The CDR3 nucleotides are TGCGCCAGCAGCTTGGCCGGGGAAATGAACACTGAAGCTTTCTTT. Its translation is CASSLAGEMNTEAFF.